A single T cell receptor beta chain is shown here with its context. This CDR3 has 16 amino acids. Germline assignment: CDR1 SGHAT and CDR2 FQNNGV. The V end was cut by 5 bases, the J end by 7 bases, with 23 bases between. TCRdb keeps only in-frame clones here, not all; method: immunoSEQ multiplex PCR. Among some 640,000 clones listed, around 89% were seen once. The data stem from a study of Ad26.COV2.S vaccination and SARS-CoV-2 variants. Study in general: Once, or twice with 56 days between doses, Ad26.COV2.S was given intramuscularly.

Treatment specified: some 20 received Ad26.COV2.S at low or high dose, single or two shots; 5 received placebo; per-sample allocation not given. Repertoires come from day 63 after the first vaccine or placebo injection. The clonotype comes from a person aged 18-65 years who received the Ad26.COV2.S COVID-19 vaccine or a placebo. The sequencing used peripheral blood, collected in a trial of Ad26.COV2.S vaccine versus placebo. The V gene is TRBV11-2, the J gene TRBJ2-5; no clear D gene. The CDR3 spells CASSTKSGMGERTQYF. In nucleotides, the CDR3 is TGTGCCAGCAGCACAAAGTCTGGGATGGGCGAACGGACCCAGTACTTC.